These 2 T cell receptor beta chains were sequenced from one sample in a study of blood T cell repertoires in COVID-19. Measured with immunoSEQ multiplex PCR; TCRdb has only the in-frame clones, and not every one. The profile shows some 220,000 clones, approximately 78% of them singletons. The sample consisted of peripheral blood. These receptors came from a woman between 70 and 85 years old with COVID-19, enrolled during active disease.

The genes are TRBV5-1 and TRBJ1-1; D unresolved. The CDR3 covers 14 residues. The V end was cut by 3 bases, the J end by 3 bases, with 12 bases between. Germline CDR1 and CDR2: SGHRS and YFSETQ. This CDR3 is CASSSGWADTEAFF. CDR3 bases: TGCGCCAGCAGCTCCGGATGGGCCGACACTGAAGCTTTCTTT.

The chain employs TRBV27 and TRBJ1-2, with 8 bases aligning to TRBD1. The germline V gene has CDR1 MNHEY and CDR2 SMNVEV (reference sequence). The CDR3 runs 14 residues. Trimming took 6 bases from V and 4 from J; bases not matched to a gene: 7. The CDR3 reads CASRRTGSGYGYTF. The CDR3 nucleotides are TGTGCCAGCAGGAGGACAGGGTCTGGCTATGGCTACACCTTC.